One sample yielded the 32 T cell receptor beta chains listed below, sequenced in a study of CD8+ T cells in alopecia areata. It was cDNA, reverse transcribed from extracted RNA, that served as the sequencing template. Assay used: immunoSEQ multiplex PCR; TCRdb lists only in-frame clones, some missing. The repertoire includes approximately 180,000 clones, roughly 59% of them detected once, and 1.7% sits in the top ten. The material was CD4+ T cells sorted from blood, obtained at week 0. The receptors originated from a human donor with alopecia areata.

This chain links TRBV18 with TRBJ1-6; D gene uncertain. CDR1 is KGHSH, CDR2 LQKENI, per germline. V lost 3 bases, J lost 6 bases, and 9 bases lay in between. This CDR3 has 14 amino acids. The CDR3 spells CASSPLEGNSPLHF. CDR3 DNA: TGTGCCAGCTCACCCTTAGAGGGTAATTCACCCCTCCACTTT.

The chain carries TRBV5-6 and TRBJ1-2; D remains unclear. The germline CDR1 and CDR2 sequences are SGHDT and YYEEEE. The CDR3 consists of 14 residues. The V and J ends lost 3 bases and 4 bases respectively, with 13 bases between them. CDR3 amino acids: CASSYGSNLYGYTF. Written as DNA, the CDR3 is TGTGCCAGCAGCTACGGGAGCAACCTCTATGGCTACACCTTC.

The V and J genes are TRBV29-1 and TRBJ1-4, with TRBD1 matching 8 bases. This CDR3 contains 13 residues. Trimming at V came to 3 bases and at J to 16 bases, leaving 13 bases not matched to a gene. The germline V gene encodes CDR1 SQVTM and CDR2 ANQGSEA. This chain's CDR3 is CSVDVNSGQGPFF. CDR3 nucleotides: TGCAGCGTTGATGTTAACTCTGGACAGGGTCCGTTTTTT.

The chain employs TRBV27 and TRBJ2-7; D ambiguous. The CDR3 loop spans 14 amino acids. CDR1 and CDR2 (germline): MNHEY, SMNVEV (reference sequence). Trimming removed 2 bases from V and 4 bases from J, with 12 bases in between. The CDR3 sequence: CASSLRRKLYEQYF. The DNA for the CDR3 is TGTGCCAGCAGTTTACGTCGGAAGCTTTACGAGCAGTACTTC.

The genes are TRBV30 and TRBJ2-2; D is tentatively TRBD1 or TRBD2 (6 bases each). Germline V CDR1 and CDR2: GTSNPN, SVGIG (reference sequence). The CDR3 runs to 15 residues. Trimming shortened V by 7 bases and J by 7 bases, and 22 bases separated the two germline ends. The CDR3 loop is CASSPGAHSRGELFF. Written as DNA, the CDR3 is TGTGCCTCATCCCCGGGGGCCCACTCCCGCGGGGAGCTGTTTTTT.

The sample holds a few counts of this clone. CDR3 DNA: TGCAGCGTTGGTCGACCGGGACAGGGGGATTCAGCTTTCTTT. This encodes CSVGRPGQGDSAFF. This chain links TRBV29-1 with TRBJ1-1; 11 bases match TRBD1. The V gene's germline CDR1 is SQVTM and CDR2 ANQGSEA. V dropped 4 bases and J dropped 10; count of bases not matched to a gene: 11. This CDR3 has 14 amino acids.

The V gene is TRBV2, the J gene TRBJ1-3, with D possibly TRBD1 on 5 matching bases. This CDR3 contains 12 residues. Per the germline V gene, CDR1 is SNHLY and CDR2 is FYNNEI. Trimming took 6 bases from V and 7 from J, leaving 10 bases between them. This chain's CDR3 is CASRAQGNTIYF. The DNA of the CDR3 is TGTGCCAGCAGGGCCCAGGGCAACACCATATATTTT.

The J gene is TRBJ2-3, the V gene TRBV5-6; TRBD1 aligns across 7 bases. The junction had 8 bases not matched to a gene; V was cut back by 4 bases and J by 3 bases. CDR1 SGHDT and CDR2 YYEEEE come from the germline V gene. The CDR3 sequence is 15 residues long. The CDR3 loop reads CASSRQGVLTDTQYF. CDR3 in DNA: TGTGCCAGCAGCCGCCAGGGGGTGTTAACAGATACGCAGTATTTT.

The CDR3, as DNA: TGTGCCAGCAGCCCTAGGGGAGACACTGAAGCTTTCTTT. Residues: CASSPRGDTEAFF. The V and J genes are TRBV7-6 and TRBJ1-1; D possibly corresponds to TRBD1 (5 bases). With 5 bases removed from V and 3 bases from J, the gap between germline ends came to 10 bases. The germline gives CDR1 SGHVS, CDR2 FNYEAQ. This CDR3 has 13 amino acids.

This clone has just a few counts. The chain has TRBV2 and TRBJ2-7; D perhaps matches TRBD2 (5 bases). This CDR3 spans 14 amino acids. Germline assignment: CDR1 SNHLY and CDR2 FYNNEI. V gave up 4 bases and J gave up 7 bases, with 17 bases separating them. The CDR3 DNA sequence: TGTGCCAGCAGTGCCACCTACGGTACTAGTGAGCAGTACTTC. Translating gives CASSATYGTSEQYF.

This chain links TRBV5-1 with TRBJ2-5; D could derive from TRBD1 or TRBD2 (6 bases each). V lost 2 bases and J lost 3, with 11 bases in between. CDR1 and CDR2 from the germline V gene are SGHRS and YFSETQ. CDR3 size: 14 residues. CDR3 region: CASSLGGDKETQYF. DNA for the CDR3: TGCGCCAGCAGCTTAGGCGGGGACAAAGAGACCCAGTACTTC.

The table lists this clone with a few counts. V usage is TRBV5-4 and J usage is TRBJ2-5, with D perhaps given as TRBD1 or TRBD2 (6 bases each). From germline, CDR1 is SGHNT and CDR2 YYREEE (reference sequence). The CDR3 consists of 14 residues. V lost 0 bases and J lost 3, with 9 bases in between. The CDR3 here is CASSLAGGEETQYF. The CDR3 nucleotides read TGTGCCAGCAGCTTGGCCGGGGGCGAAGAGACCCAGTACTTC.

This clone was detected a few times. DNA for the CDR3: TGCAGCGCACGAGGACCTGCAACTAATGAAAAACTGTTTTTT. Amino acids: CSARGPATNEKLFF. The chain carries TRBV29-1 and TRBJ1-4; D unresolved. Germline CDR1 SQVTM, CDR2 ANQGSEA. V dropped 7 bases and J dropped 0 bases, with 12 bases sitting between them. The CDR3 is 14 amino acids.

The chain is built from TRBV27 and TRBJ1-5; D possibly corresponds to TRBD1 (6 bases). CDR1 and CDR2 (germline): MNHEY, SMNVEV (reference sequence). V was clipped by 3 bases and J by 0 bases, with 9 bases between them. The CDR3 length is 15 residues. CDR3 sequence reads: CASSFGQYSNQPQHF. CDR3 nucleotides: TGTGCCAGCAGTTTTGGACAGTATAGCAATCAGCCCCAGCATTTT.

This chain links TRBV5-1 with TRBJ2-5, with TRBD2 identical over 11 bases. Germline CDR1 reads SGHRS; CDR2 reads YFSETQ. Losses at the gene ends were 4 bases for V and 5 bases for J; bases not matched to a gene: 10. The CDR3 is 16 residues long. The CDR3 region is CASSPATSGGSETQYF. CDR3 in DNA: TGCGCCAGCAGCCCAGCTACTAGCGGGGGATCTGAGACCCAGTACTTC.

The chain uses TRBV5-1 and TRBJ1-1, with unresolved D. Germline lookup yields CDR1 SGHRS and CDR2 YFSETQ. This CDR3 region has 13 residues. Between the trimmed V and J ends, which lost 4 bases and 0 bases, there was a span of 7 bases. The CDR3 is CASSKDMNTEAFF. CDR3 coding DNA: TGCGCCAGCAGCAAGGATATGAACACTGAAGCTTTCTTT.

A note on this clone: Other DNA sequences in this specimen translate into the identical CDR3. The chain combines TRBV27 with TRBJ2-6, with TRBD2 matching 8 bases. Germline values: CDR1 MNHEY, CDR2 SMNVEV (reference sequence). This CDR3 contains 17 residues. Trimming took 4 bases from V and 4 from J; bases not matched to a gene: 9. CDR3 region: CASSSHLRGAGANVLTF. In DNA, the CDR3 is TGTGCCAGCAGTTCTCACTTGCGGGGGGCGGGGGCCAACGTCCTGACTTTC.

DNA for the CDR3: TGCAGCGGAGGGGGCGCCTTGGTCGGGGAGCTGTTTTTT. Translation gives CSGGGALVGELFF. This sequence joins TRBV29-1 and TRBJ2-2, with TRBD1 identical over 7 bases. CDR1 SQVTM and CDR2 ANQGSEA come from the germline V gene. The V and J ends lost 7 bases and 7 bases, in that order; junction bases with no gene match: 9. This CDR3 spans 13 amino acids.

In its sample, this clone was seen a few times. The chain recombines TRBV4-3 with TRBJ1-2; 7 bases match TRBD1. CDR3 length: 13 amino acids. CDR1 LGHNA and CDR2 YSLEER come from the germline V gene. V gave up 3 bases and J gave up 6 bases; unmatched junction bases: 4. The CDR3 here is CASSQETGNGYTF. The CDR3, as DNA: TGCGCCAGCAGCCAGGAGACAGGGAATGGCTACACCTTC.

About this clone itself: Within the sample, other DNA sequences also encode this same CDR3. The genes are TRBV30 and TRBJ2-5; D gene unclear. Trimming shortened V by 0 bases and J by 5 bases, and 4 bases separated the two germline ends. CDR1 and CDR2 (germline): GTSNPN, SVGIG (reference sequence). The CDR3 is 11 amino acids. The CDR3 sequence: CAWSVRETQYF. CDR3 bases: TGTGCCTGGAGTGTAAGGGAGACCCAGTACTTC.

V usage is TRBV30 and J usage is TRBJ1-5, with TRBD1 as a possible D gene (6 bases). Germline lookup yields CDR1 GTSNPN and CDR2 SVGIG (reference sequence). The CDR3 extends over 16 amino acids. Trimming pared 0 bases from V and 4 bases from J, leaving 16 bases between. This CDR3 reads CAWSVPLGGRNQPQHF. In nucleotides, the CDR3 is TGTGCCTGGAGTGTACCTCTTGGGGGCCGGAATCAGCCCCAGCATTTT.

V gene TRBV2 combines with J gene TRBJ2-3, with unresolved D. Trimming stripped 7 bases from V and 1 base from J, with 3 bases between. CDR3 length equals 11 residues. The germline CDR1 and CDR2 sequences are SNHLY and FYNNEI. In nucleotides, the CDR3 is TGTGCCAGCACGGGCACAGATACGCAGTATTTT. Translated, it gives CASTGTDTQYF.

This chain connects TRBV27 to TRBJ1-5, with D perhaps TRBD1 (6 bases). CDR3 length equals 15 residues. Germline V gene lookup returns CDR1 MNHEY and CDR2 SMNVEV (reference sequence). The V end lost 3 bases, the J end lost 1 base, and 10 bases lay between the germline ends. The CDR3, as DNA: TGTGCCAGCAGTTTGAGCGGACAGAGCAATCAGCCCCAGCATTTT. Amino acids: CASSLSGQSNQPQHF.

This clone was picked up one time. The chain combines TRBV7-6 with TRBJ1-1; D is unclear. The CDR3 spans 15 residues. V dropped 4 bases and J dropped 3 bases, with 15 bases sitting between them. The germline gives CDR1 SGHVS, CDR2 FNYEAQ. Here the CDR3 DNA reads TGTGCCAGCAGCTCCGAGACGTTGTGGGACACTGAAGCTTTCTTT. Translation gives CASSSETLWDTEAFF.

This chain connects TRBV29-1 to TRBJ1-1; the D gene is possibly TRBD1 (5 bases). Germline V gene sequence: CDR1 SQVTM, CDR2 ANQGSEA. Between the trimmed V and J ends, which lost 3 bases and 5 bases, there was a span of 13 bases. The CDR3 has 13 residues. The CDR3 DNA follows: TGCAGCGTTGACTCGGCAGGGAGGACTGAAGCTTTCTTT. Translation: CSVDSAGRTEAFF.

This chain joins TRBV4-1 and TRBJ1-1; D is unresolved. Germline CDR1 reads MGHRA; CDR2 reads YSYEKL. V shed 1 base and J shed 0 bases, with 9 bases lying between them. This CDR3 comprises 15 residues. The CDR3 nucleotides read TGCGCCAGCAGCCAAGGACTAAGTTTGAACACTGAAGCTTTCTTT. It translates to CASSQGLSLNTEAFF.

J is TRBJ1-6 and V is TRBV30; 7 nucleotides agree with TRBD1. The germline V gene encodes CDR1 GTSNPN and CDR2 SVGIG (reference sequence). Unmatched junction bases numbered 8, after V lost 2 bases and J lost 10 bases. There are 14 residues in the CDR3. This CDR3 reads CAWSNGGGGSPLHF. The CDR3 coding sequence is TGTGCCTGGAGTAATGGAGGGGGCGGCTCACCCCTCCACTTT.

This clone was counted between two and nine times. The chain has TRBV15 and TRBJ1-5; D is unresolved. V was shortened by 2 bases and J by 0 bases, with 5 bases between the two germline ends. The CDR3 length is 14 residues. Germline V gene sequence: CDR1 LNHNV, CDR2 YYDKDF (reference sequence). CDR3 residues: CATSRRHSNQPQHF. The CDR3 DNA follows: TGTGCCACCAGCAGAAGACATAGCAATCAGCCCCAGCATTTT.

The chain employs TRBV4-3 and TRBJ2-5, with D maybe TRBD1 (5 bases). Germline lookup yields CDR1 LGHNA and CDR2 YSLEER. This CDR3 is 17 amino acids long. V lost 1 base, J lost 4 bases, and 19 bases lay in between. CDR3: CASSQGPPHTQGETQYF. As DNA, the CDR3 is TGCGCCAGCAGCCAAGGCCCCCCCCACACGCAGGGAGAGACCCAGTACTTC.

The gene calls are TRBV9 and TRBJ1-6; 7 bases map to TRBD1. V trimming: 3 bases; J trimming: 9 bases; junction bases outside the gene matches: 15. CDR3 size: 17 residues. In germline, CDR1 is SGDLS, CDR2 YYNGEE. CDR3 in amino acids: CASSEKRGRDSSSPLHF. DNA for the CDR3: TGTGCCAGCAGCGAAAAGAGAGGCCGGGACAGTTCTTCACCCCTCCACTTT.

This rearrangement joins TRBV4-3 to TRBJ2-5, with 8 positions matching TRBD1. The CDR3 spans 15 residues. The V gene's germline CDR1 is LGHNA and CDR2 YSLEER. V shed 4 bases and J 5 bases; nucleotides not matched to a gene: 9. The CDR3 region is CASSLGQGPRETQYF. CDR3 in DNA: TGCGCCAGCAGCCTAGGACAGGGCCCCCGCGAGACCCAGTACTTC.

This chain uses TRBV30 with TRBJ2-7, with TRBD1 matching 7 bases. V was clipped by 2 bases and J by 3 bases; unmatched bases: 10. The CDR3 is 15 residues long. CDR1 GTSNPN and CDR2 SVGIG come from the germline V gene (reference sequence). The CDR3 DNA reads TGTGCCTGGAGTCCAGTATTAGGGGGCGACTACGAGCAGTACTTC. The encoded protein is CAWSPVLGGDYEQYF.